One T cell receptor beta chain is described in this entry. Antigen unknown. A second PCR, run for roughly 7 to 12 cycles, used a sample-barcoded 5' primer plus a J-beta primer mix. All cDNA molecules were each tagged by a template-switch adaptor with 12 random nucleotides. MiXCR, run by TCRdb on the 5' RACE reads, gives a single entry per CDR3 protein. The sample records 550,000 to 700,000 distinct CDR3 sequences, 27% being singletons. This record belongs to a study of blood T cells in healthy people across ages. Study observations and caveats: Because donor CMV status was unknown, expanded clonotype changes were possibly confounded. PBMCs left unsorted prevented a conclusive naive versus antigen-experienced comparison.

This CDR3 spans 12 amino acids. V was trimmed by 9 bases and J by 7 bases, leaving 15 bases between them. Germline V gene sequence: CDR1 SNHLY, CDR2 FYNNEI. Sequenced sample: blood. This sequence was found in a woman in her 70s in good health. The rearrangement joins TRBV2 to TRBJ1-1, with D possibly TRBD1 on 5 matching bases. The CDR3 nucleotides read TGTGCCAGTAGACTGGGCAGGGATGAAGCTTTCTTT. Encoded protein: CASRLGRDEAFF.